This T cell receptor beta chain was documented in a study of blood T cell repertoires in COVID-19. Study context: The analysed material was cDNA or gDNA that came from T cells, B-cell-depleted T cells, or PBMCs.

TCRdb keeps only in-frame clones here, not all; method: immunoSEQ multiplex PCR. The sample carries approximately 150,000 clones, around 80% recorded once. The V and J ends lost 0 bases and 6 bases, in that order; junction bases with no gene match: 11. The CDR3 is 16 residues long. Per the germline V gene, CDR1 is LNHNV and CDR2 is YYDKDF (reference sequence). The sequenced sample consisted of peripheral blood. The genes are TRBV15 and TRBJ2-7; 7 bases match TRBD1. This TCR was recovered from a woman of 80 years or more with acute or convalescent COVID-19. The CDR3 DNA is TGTGCCACCAGCAGAGATCTGGCAGGGGGTGGGTTCGAGCAGTACTTC. Protein: CATSRDLAGGGFEQYF.